The clone carrying this T cell receptor beta chain appeared many times. The antigen is undetermined. The data belong to a study of blood T cells in healthy people across ages. A J-beta primer mix and a sample-barcoded 5' primer were used in a second PCR of about 6 to 12 cycles. MiXCR was run by TCRdb on the 5' RACE reads, yielding one entry per CDR3 protein. Of about 1 million distinct CDR3 sequences listed, roughly 45% are singletons. With 2 bases removed from V and 9 bases from J, the gap between germline ends came to 20 bases. This CDR3 region has 16 residues. Germline CDR1 reads KGHSH; CDR2 reads LQKENI. Study results and caveats: PBMCs went unsorted, and a conclusive naive versus antigen-experienced comparison was therefore prevented. Both naive CD4+ cell counts and diversity were greater in long-lived donors than in aged donors.

Isolation recovered at least 7 million PBMCs from every sample. This chain links TRBV18 with TRBJ2-1; no reliable D call. The receptor comes from a woman aged 55 to 70 in good health. Material: blood. CDR3 DNA: TGTGCCAGCTCACCATTGGTAACATCCCGAAACGGTGAGCAGTTCTTC. It is translated as CASSPLVTSRNGEQFF.